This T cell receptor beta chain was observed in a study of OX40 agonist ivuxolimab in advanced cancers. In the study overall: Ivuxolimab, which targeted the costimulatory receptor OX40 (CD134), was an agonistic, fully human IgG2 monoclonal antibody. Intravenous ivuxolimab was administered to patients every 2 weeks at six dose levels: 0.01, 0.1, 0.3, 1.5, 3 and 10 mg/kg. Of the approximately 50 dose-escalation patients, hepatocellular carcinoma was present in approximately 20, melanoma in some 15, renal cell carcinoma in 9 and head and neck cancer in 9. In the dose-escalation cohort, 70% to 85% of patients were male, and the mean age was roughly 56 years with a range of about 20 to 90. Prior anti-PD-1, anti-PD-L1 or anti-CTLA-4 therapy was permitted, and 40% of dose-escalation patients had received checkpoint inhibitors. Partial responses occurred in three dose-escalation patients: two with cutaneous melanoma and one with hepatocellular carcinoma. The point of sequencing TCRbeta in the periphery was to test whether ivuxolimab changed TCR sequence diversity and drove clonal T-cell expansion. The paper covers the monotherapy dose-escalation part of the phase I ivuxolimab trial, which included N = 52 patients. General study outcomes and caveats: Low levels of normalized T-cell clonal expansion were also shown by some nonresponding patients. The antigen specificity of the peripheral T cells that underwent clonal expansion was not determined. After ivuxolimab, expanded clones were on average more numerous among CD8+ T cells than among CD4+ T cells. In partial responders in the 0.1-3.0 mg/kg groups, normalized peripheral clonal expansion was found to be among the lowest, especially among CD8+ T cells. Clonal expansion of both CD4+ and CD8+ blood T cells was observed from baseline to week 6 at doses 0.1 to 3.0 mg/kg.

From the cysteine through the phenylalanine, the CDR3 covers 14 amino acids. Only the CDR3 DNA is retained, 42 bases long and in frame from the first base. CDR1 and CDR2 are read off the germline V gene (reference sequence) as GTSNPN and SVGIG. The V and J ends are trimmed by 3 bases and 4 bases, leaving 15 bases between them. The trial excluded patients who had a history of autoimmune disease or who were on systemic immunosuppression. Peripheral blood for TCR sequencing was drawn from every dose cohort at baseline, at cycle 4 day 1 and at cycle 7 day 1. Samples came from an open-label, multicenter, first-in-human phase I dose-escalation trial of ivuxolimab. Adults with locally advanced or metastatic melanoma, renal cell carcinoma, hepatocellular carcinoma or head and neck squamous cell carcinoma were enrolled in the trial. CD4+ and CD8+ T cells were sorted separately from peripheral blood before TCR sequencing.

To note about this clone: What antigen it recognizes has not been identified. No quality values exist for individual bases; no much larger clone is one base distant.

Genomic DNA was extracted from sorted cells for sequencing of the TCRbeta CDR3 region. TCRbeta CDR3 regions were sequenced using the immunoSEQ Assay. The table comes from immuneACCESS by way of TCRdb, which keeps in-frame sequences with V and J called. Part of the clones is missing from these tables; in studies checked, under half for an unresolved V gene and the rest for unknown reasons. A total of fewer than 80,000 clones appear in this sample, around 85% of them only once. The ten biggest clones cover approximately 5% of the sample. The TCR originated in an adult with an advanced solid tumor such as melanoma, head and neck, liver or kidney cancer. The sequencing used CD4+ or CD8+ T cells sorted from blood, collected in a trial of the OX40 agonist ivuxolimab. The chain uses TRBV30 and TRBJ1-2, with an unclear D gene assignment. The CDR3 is CAWSEPRARYGYTF. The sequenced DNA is TGTGCCTGGAGCGAGCCCAGAGCGCGCTATGGCTACACCTTC.